Shown below are 18 T cell receptor beta chains from a single sample sequenced in a study of monozygotic twins with inflammatory bowel disease. Reprocessing the 5' RACE reads, TCRdb reports a single entry for every CDR3 protein and omits DNA. Reported are 110,000 to 150,000 distinct CDR3 sequences; the ten largest clones contain around 1.3%. Sequences were obtained from blood. The source is a human donor with ulcerative colitis or Crohn's disease, or a healthy co-twin of an affected twin (not recorded which).

The chain uses TRBV7-2 and TRBJ2-2. Germline V gene lookup returns CDR1 SGHTA and CDR2 FQGNSA. The CDR3 has 13 residues. CDR3 sequence reads: CASSLQPTGELFF.

This rearrangement joins TRBV20-1 to TRBJ2-1. The CDR3 sequence is 16 residues long. Germline CDR1 and CDR2: DFQATT and SNEGSKA (reference sequence). CDR3 sequence: CSARDPSGLSYNEQFF.

This sequence joins TRBV14 and TRBJ2-7; the D call of TRBD1 rests on TCRdb alone, since no DNA is present to check it. There are 13 residues in the CDR3. Germline-derived CDR1 and CDR2 are SGHDN and FVKESK. The CDR3 region is CASSHARGYEQYF.

The chain has TRBV3-1 and TRBJ1-1; absent DNA, TCRdb's TRBD1 call cannot be checked. The germline CDR1 and CDR2 sequences are LGHDT and YNNKEL (reference sequence). The CDR3 is made up of 16 amino acids. The CDR3 loop reads CASRLNNRGGNTEAFF.

The chain joins TRBV18 to TRBJ2-7; TCRdb's D gene call, TRBD1, goes unchecked for lack of DNA. This CDR3 comprises 14 residues. Germline CDR1 is KGHSH and CDR2 is LQKENI. The CDR3 sequence is CASSPGKGSYEQYF.

The chain couples TRBV5-1 to TRBJ1-2; TCRdb's D gene call, TRBD1, goes unchecked for lack of DNA. The CDR3 sequence is 14 residues long. The V gene's germline CDR1 is SGHRS and CDR2 YFSETQ. The CDR3 reads CASSLDTGTGGYTF.

This chain links TRBV6-1 with TRBJ2-1; TCRdb selects TRBD1, and the lack of DNA leaves this call unchecked. The CDR3 sequence is 14 residues long. Germline assignment: CDR1 MNHNS and CDR2 SASEGT. The CDR3 region is CASTRDPQYNEQFF.

V gene TRBV7-3 combines with J gene TRBJ2-1; TCRdb's D gene call, TRBD2, goes unchecked for lack of DNA. The CDR3 extends over 16 amino acids. CDR1 is SGHTA, CDR2 FQGTGA, per germline. The CDR3 sequence is CASSSGTSGSVDEQFF.

This chain uses TRBV5-1 with TRBJ2-7; TCRdb gives TRBD2 as the D gene, but with no DNA this cannot be confirmed. This CDR3 contains 14 residues. Germline CDR1 is SGHRS and CDR2 is YFSETQ. The CDR3 spells CASSRREREYEQYF.

Here the CDR3 reads CASSRDTDYGYTF. The chain couples TRBV27 to TRBJ1-2; TCRdb's D call, TRBD1, is unchecked because there is no DNA. This CDR3 is built from 13 residues. Germline V lookup: CDR1 MNHEY, CDR2 SMNVEV (reference sequence).

The chain joins TRBV3-1 to TRBJ2-5; TCRdb calls TRBD1, which cannot be checked without DNA. Looked up from germline, CDR1 is LGHDT and CDR2 is YNNKEL (reference sequence). The CDR3 covers 18 residues. The CDR3 protein is CASSQGPLRGAVEETQYF.

This chain links TRBV19 with TRBJ1-1. This CDR3 spans 14 amino acids. Germline V gene sequence: CDR1 LNHDA, CDR2 SQIVND (reference sequence). CDR3 sequence: CASSTNRGNTEAFF.

This chain connects TRBV7-9 to TRBJ2-4; TCRdb names TRBD1, which stays unverified in the absence of DNA. The CDR3 length is 15 residues. CDR1 is SEHNR, CDR2 FQNEAQ, per germline (reference sequence). This CDR3 is CASGSQGIMENVQYF.

The chain is built from TRBV6-5 and TRBJ1-4. Per the germline V gene, CDR1 is MNHEY and CDR2 is SVGAGI. The CDR3 is 19 amino acids. This chain's CDR3 is CASSYSDLLRRRPNEKLFF.

The chain is built from TRBV5-1 and TRBJ2-1. CDR3 size: 20 residues. The V gene's germline CDR1 is SGHRS and CDR2 YFSETQ. The CDR3 is CASNRPLGSNRLTIYNEQFF.

The chain couples TRBV7-8 to TRBJ1-1; TCRdb designates TRBD1, a call that cannot be tested without DNA. Germline V lookup: CDR1 SGHVS, CDR2 FQNEAQ. The CDR3 runs to 13 residues. The CDR3 sequence: CASTFTGGSEAFF.

The chain employs TRBV5-1 and TRBJ1-6. CDR1 SGHRS and CDR2 YFSETQ come from the germline V gene. The CDR3 totals 17 residues. CDR3 loop: CASSKSRTPEANSPLHF.

V is TRBV5-1 and J is TRBJ2-2. The CDR3 is 15 residues long. Germline loops: CDR1 SGHRS, CDR2 YFSETQ. The CDR3 is CASAQIGRFAGELFF. Using reference TRBV5-1 and TRBJ2-2 for the parts outside the CDR3, the full variable domain is KAGVTQTPRYLIKTRGQQVTLSCSPISGHRSVSWYQQTPGQGLQFLFEYFSETQRNKGNFPGRFSGRQFSNSRSEMNVSTLELGDSALYLCASAQIGRFAGELFFGEGSRLTVL.